This T cell receptor (beta chain) was identified in a study of T cell responses to AZD1222 COVID-19 vaccine. Assay: immunoSEQ multiplex PCR; the TCRdb copy retains only in-frame clones and omits some. The table has some 130,000 clones, more than 75% seen once; the top ten hold roughly 4.3%. Comments on this clone: Antigen: not known.

This CDR3 is 13 amino acids long. The V gene's germline CDR1 is SGDLS and CDR2 YYNGEE. V lost 3 bases and J lost 1, with 5 bases in between. The study, taken as a whole, reports: Recipients of two AZD1222 doses showed rising Spike-specific TCR breadth and depth.

This TCR came from an adult in good health. Material: peripheral blood, obtained on day 0 of AZD1222 vaccination. The chain combines TRBV9 with TRBJ1-5; no firm D call. CDR3 coding DNA: TGTGCCAGCAGCGACAGCAGCAATCAGCCCCAGCATTTT. Translated, it gives CASSDSSNQPQHF.